One TCR beta chain is described in this entry. The antigen this receptor binds is unknown. Per-base quality was not reported, and no clone a single base away is much larger than it. The data stem from a study of OX40 agonist ivuxolimab in advanced cancers. Looking at the study overall: Ivuxolimab, which targeted the costimulatory receptor OX40 (CD134), was an agonistic, fully human IgG2 monoclonal antibody. The purpose of peripheral TCRbeta sequencing was to test whether ivuxolimab changed TCR sequence diversity and led to clonal T-cell expansion. Prior anti-PD-1, anti-PD-L1 or anti-CTLA-4 therapy was permitted, and checkpoint inhibitors had been received by 30% to 40% of dose-escalation patients. The paper covers the monotherapy dose-escalation part of the phase I ivuxolimab trial, which included N of about 56 patients. Partial responses occurred in three dose-escalation patients: two with cutaneous melanoma and one with hepatocellular carcinoma. Intravenous ivuxolimab was administered to patients every 2 weeks at six dose levels: 0.01, 0.1, 0.3, 1.5, 3 and 10 mg/kg. In the dose-escalation cohort, approximately 82% of patients were male, and the mean age was approximately 60 years with a range of roughly 20 to 80. Among the roughly 50 dose-escalation patients, roughly 20 had hepatocellular carcinoma, 15 or so melanoma, 9 renal cell carcinoma and 9 head and neck cancer.

To sequence the TCRbeta CDR3 region, genomic DNA was isolated from the sorted cells. TCRbeta CDR3 regions were sequenced using the immunoSEQ Assay. The table was pulled from immuneACCESS by TCRdb, which kept in-frame rearrangements only. Such tables lose some clones; where checked, under half of the loss comes from unresolved V genes, and the rest has no known cause. A total of approximately 10,000 clones appear in this sample, about 87% of them only once. The biggest ten clones account for about 16% of the sample. Patients with a history of autoimmune disease or receiving systemic immunosuppression were excluded from the trial. Peripheral blood for TCR sequencing was drawn from every dose cohort at baseline, at cycle 4 day 1 and at cycle 7 day 1. The samples were taken from a phase I, first-in-human, multicenter, open-label dose-escalation trial of ivuxolimab. Adults with locally advanced or metastatic head and neck squamous cell, hepatocellular, melanoma or renal cell carcinoma were enrolled in the trial. Before TCR sequencing, CD4+ and CD8+ T cells were separately sorted from peripheral blood.

Summary of the overall study and its limitations: At doses from 0.1 to 3.0 mg/kg, clonal expansion was seen in both CD4+ and CD8+ blood T cells between baseline and week 6. In the 0.1-3.0 mg/kg groups, partial responders had among the lowest normalized peripheral clonal expansion, particularly in CD8+ T cells. After ivuxolimab, CD8+ T cells had more expanded clones than CD4+ T cells on average. Low levels of normalized T-cell clonal expansion were also seen in some patients who did not respond. Which antigens the clonally expanded peripheral T cells were specific for was not determined.

This TCR derives from an adult with an advanced solid tumor such as melanoma, head and neck, liver or kidney cancer. Source: CD4+ or CD8+ T cells sorted from blood, taken in a trial of the OX40 agonist ivuxolimab.

The DNA sequence is given as TGTGCCAGTAGTGGGACACTACGTCAAAATCAGCCCCAGCATTTT. This translates into CASSGTLRQNQPQHF. The sequence links TRBV19 to TRBJ1-5; TRBD1 is perhaps the D gene, given 6 matching bases. The cysteine opens and the phenylalanine closes a CDR3 of 15 amino acids. Here the CDR3 DNA is all that survives: 45 bases in frame from base 1. According to the germline V gene (reference sequence), CDR1 reads LNHDA and CDR2 reads SQIVND. A distance of 15 bases separates the germline ends of V and J, which lose 5 bases and 4 bases respectively.